Here is one T cell receptor (beta chain) with its context. Its antigen is unknown. Other DNA sequences of this sample code for an identical CDR3. PCR used 60 Vbeta primers and 13 Jbeta primers. Clones were sequenced by immunoSEQ multiplex PCR, and TCRdb holds only the in-frame ones, with some missing. The sample has 200,000 to 300,000 clones, roughly four fifths seen once; the top ten hold roughly 2%. This specimen belongs to a study of cytomegalovirus exposure and HLA in healthy donors. Study-wide points: The classifier was said to identify cytomegalovirus status with high specificity and sensitivity.

The CDR3 loop spans 14 amino acids. Germline CDR1 is MDHEN and CDR2 is SYDVKM. V was clipped by 3 bases and J by 5 bases; unmatched bases: 4. The sample consisted of PBMCs. This chain links TRBV28 with TRBJ1-2; TRBD1 matches at 9 bases. This clonotype was sampled from a woman in her forties in good health and CMV-seropositive. DNA of the CDR3: TGTGCCAGCAGTTTGGGACAGGGAAGGTATGGCTACACCTTC. Residues: CASSLGQGRYGYTF.